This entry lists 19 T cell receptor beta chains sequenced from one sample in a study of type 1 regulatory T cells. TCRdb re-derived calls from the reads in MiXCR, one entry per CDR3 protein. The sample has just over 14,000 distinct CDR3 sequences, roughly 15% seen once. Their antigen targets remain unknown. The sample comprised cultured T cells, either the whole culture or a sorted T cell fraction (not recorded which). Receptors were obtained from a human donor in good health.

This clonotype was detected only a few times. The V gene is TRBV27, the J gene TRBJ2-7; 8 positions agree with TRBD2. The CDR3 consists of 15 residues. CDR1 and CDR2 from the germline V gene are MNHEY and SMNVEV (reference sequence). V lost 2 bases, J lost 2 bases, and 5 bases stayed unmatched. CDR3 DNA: TGTGCCAGCAGTTTACTGCCGGGAGGGACCTACGAGCAGTACTTC. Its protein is CASSLLPGGTYEQYF.

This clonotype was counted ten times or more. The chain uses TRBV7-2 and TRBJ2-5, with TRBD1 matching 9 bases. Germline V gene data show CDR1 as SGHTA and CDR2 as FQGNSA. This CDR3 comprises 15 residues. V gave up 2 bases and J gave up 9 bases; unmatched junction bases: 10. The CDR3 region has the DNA TGTGCCAGCAGCTTATTCGGACAGGGGACCGGGGCCCAGTACTTC. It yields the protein CASSLFGQGTGAQYF.

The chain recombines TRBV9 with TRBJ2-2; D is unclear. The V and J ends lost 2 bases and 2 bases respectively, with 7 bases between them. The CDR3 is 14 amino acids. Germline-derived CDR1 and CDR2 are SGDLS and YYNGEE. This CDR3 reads CASSVPANTGELFF. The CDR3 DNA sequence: TGTGCCAGCAGCGTCCCGGCAAACACCGGGGAGCTGTTTTTT.

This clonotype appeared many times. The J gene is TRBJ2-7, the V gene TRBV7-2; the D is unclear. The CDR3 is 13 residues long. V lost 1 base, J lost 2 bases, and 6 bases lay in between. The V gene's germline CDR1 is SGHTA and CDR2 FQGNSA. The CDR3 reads CASSLDRTYEQYF. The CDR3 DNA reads TGTGCCAGCAGCTTAGATCGCACCTACGAGCAGTACTTC.

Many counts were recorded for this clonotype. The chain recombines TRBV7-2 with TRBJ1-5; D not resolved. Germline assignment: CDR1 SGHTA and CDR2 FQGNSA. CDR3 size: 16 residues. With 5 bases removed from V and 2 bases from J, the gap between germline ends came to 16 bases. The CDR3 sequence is CASSRTPGWGNQPQHF. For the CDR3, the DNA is TGTGCCAGCAGCCGCACTCCTGGGTGGGGCAATCAGCCCCAGCATTTT.

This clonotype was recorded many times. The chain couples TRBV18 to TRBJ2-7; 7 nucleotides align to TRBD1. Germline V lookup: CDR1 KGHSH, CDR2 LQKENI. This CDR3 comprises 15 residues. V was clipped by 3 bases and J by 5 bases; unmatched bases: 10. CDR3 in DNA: TGTGCCAGCTCACCTGCTTCTAGGGGGCAGGACGAGCAGTACTTC. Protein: CASSPASRGQDEQYF.

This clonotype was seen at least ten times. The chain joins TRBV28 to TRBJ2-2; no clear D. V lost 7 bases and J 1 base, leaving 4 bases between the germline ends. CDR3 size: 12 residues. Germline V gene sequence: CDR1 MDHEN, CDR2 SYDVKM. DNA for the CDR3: TGTGCCAGCATCGAGAACACCGGGGAGCTGTTTTTT. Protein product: CASIENTGELFF.

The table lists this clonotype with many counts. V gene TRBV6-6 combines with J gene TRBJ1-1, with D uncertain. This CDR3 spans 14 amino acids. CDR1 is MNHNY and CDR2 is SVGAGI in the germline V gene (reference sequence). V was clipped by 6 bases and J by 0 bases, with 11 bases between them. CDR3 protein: CASSPISLNTEAFF. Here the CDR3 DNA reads TGTGCCAGCAGCCCCATCTCCCTGAACACTGAAGCTTTCTTT.

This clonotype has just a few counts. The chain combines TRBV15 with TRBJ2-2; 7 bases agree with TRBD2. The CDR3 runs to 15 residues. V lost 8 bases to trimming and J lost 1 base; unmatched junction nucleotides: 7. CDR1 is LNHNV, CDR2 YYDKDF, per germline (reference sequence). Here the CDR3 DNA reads TGTGCCACCGGCTCGGGCGGGAGGAACACCGGGGAGCTGTTTTTT. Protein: CATGSGGRNTGELFF.

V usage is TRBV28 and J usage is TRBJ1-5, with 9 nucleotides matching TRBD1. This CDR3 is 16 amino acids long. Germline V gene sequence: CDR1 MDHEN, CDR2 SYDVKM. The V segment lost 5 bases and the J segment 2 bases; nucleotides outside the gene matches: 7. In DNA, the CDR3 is TGTGCCAGCAGTACCCCGTGGGACAGGGGCAATCAGCCCCAGCATTTT. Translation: CASSTPWDRGNQPQHF.

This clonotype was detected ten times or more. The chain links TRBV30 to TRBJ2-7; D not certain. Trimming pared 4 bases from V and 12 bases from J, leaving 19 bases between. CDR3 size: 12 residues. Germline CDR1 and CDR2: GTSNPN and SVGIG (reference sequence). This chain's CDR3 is CAWNAGGVGRYF. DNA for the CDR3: TGTGCCTGGAATGCAGGCGGAGTCGGCAGGTACTTC.

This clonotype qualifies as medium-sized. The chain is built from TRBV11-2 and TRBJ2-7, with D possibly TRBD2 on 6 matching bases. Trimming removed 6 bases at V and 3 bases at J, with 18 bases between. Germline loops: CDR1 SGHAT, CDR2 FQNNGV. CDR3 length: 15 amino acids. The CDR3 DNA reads TGTGCCAGCAGGCCTTCCGGGACTCAAGGCTACGAGCAGTACTTC. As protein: CASRPSGTQGYEQYF.

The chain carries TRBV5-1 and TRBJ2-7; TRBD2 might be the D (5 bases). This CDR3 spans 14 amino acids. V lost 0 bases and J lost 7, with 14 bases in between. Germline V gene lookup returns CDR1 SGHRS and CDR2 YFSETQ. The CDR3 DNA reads TGCGCCAGCAGCTTGGACTTTTGGGAGTGGGAGCAGTACTTC. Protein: CASSLDFWEWEQYF.

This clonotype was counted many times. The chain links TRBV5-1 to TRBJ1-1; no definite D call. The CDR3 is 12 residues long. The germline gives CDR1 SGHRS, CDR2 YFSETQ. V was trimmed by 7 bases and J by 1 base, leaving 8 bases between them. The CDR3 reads CASSQSNTEAFF. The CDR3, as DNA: TGCGCCAGCTCACAGTCGAACACTGAAGCTTTCTTT.

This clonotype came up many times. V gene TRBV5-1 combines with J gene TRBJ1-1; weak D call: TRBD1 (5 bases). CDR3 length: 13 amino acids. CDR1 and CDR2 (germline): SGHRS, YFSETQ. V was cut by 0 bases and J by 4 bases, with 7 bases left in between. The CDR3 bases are TGCGCCAGCAGCTTGGAAGGGGTCACTGAAGCTTTCTTT. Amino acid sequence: CASSLEGVTEAFF.

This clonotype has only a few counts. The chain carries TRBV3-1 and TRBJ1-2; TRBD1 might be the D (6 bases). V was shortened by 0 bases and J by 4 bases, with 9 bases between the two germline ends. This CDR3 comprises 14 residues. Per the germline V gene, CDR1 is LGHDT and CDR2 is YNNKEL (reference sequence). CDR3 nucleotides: TGTGCCAGCAGCCAAGACGACAGGCCCTATGGCTACACCTTC. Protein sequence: CASSQDDRPYGYTF.

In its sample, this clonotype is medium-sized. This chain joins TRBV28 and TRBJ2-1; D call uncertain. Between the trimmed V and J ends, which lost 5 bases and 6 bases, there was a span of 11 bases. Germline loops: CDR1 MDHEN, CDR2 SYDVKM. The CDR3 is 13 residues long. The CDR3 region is CASSPPATNEQFF. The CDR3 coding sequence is TGTGCCAGCAGTCCCCCCGCAACCAATGAGCAGTTCTTC.

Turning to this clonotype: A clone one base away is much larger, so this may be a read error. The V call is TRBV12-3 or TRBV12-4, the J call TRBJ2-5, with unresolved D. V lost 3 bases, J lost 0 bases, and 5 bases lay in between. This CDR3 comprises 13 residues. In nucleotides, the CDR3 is TGTGCCAGCAGTTTCCGTGACCAAGAGACCCAGTACTTC. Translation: CASSFRDQETQYF.

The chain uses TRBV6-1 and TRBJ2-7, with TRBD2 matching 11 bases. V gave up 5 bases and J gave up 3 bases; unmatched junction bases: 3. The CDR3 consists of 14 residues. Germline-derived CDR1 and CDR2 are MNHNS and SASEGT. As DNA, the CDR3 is TGTGCCAGCAGTAAAGGGACTAGCGGCTACGAGCAGTACTTC. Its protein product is CASSKGTSGYEQYF.